This T cell receptor beta chain was recorded in a study of post-analysis software for immune sequencing data. This clonotype was seen repeatedly, ten times or more. No antigen is known for it. Presence of unique molecular identifiers characterized the TCR beta cDNA libraries. When 1 to 10 million T cells were used, they gave around 500,000 cDNA molecules. One entry per CDR3 protein results from TCRdb running MiXCR on the PCR reads. Among about 460,000 distinct CDR3 sequences listed, under 55% were seen once. The study's findings and limits: Controls significantly exceeded multiple sclerosis patients in normalized Chao1 diversity. By F measure, samples from a shared preparation batch strongly co-clustered.

The clonotype was recovered from a girl between 5 and 17 years old with multiple sclerosis. The sequencing sample was made of blood.

CDR3 nucleotide sequence: TGCGCCAGCAGCCCCCAACGGGGGACTAGCGCCTCCTACGAGCAGTACTTC. It yields the protein CASSPQRGTSASYEQYF. The gene calls are TRBV4-1 and TRBJ2-7, with TRBD2 identical over 10 bases. This CDR3 has 17 residues. Per the germline V gene, CDR1 is MGHRA and CDR2 is YSYEKL. With V trimmed by 4 bases and J by 0 bases, 9 bases remained unmatched.